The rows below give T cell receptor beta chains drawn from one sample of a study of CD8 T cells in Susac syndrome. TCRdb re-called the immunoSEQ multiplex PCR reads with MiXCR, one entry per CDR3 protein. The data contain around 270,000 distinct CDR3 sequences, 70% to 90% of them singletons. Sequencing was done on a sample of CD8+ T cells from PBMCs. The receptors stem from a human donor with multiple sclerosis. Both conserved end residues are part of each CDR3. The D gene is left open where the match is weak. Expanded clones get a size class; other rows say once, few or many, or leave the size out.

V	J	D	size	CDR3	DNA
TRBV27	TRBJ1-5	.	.	CASSFGRDQPQHF	TGTGCCAGCAGTTTTGGCAGGGATCAGCCCCAGCATTTT
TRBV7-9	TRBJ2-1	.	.	CASSARREVNEQFF	TGTGCCAGCAGCGCGCGGCGGGAAGTCAATGAGCAGTTCTTC
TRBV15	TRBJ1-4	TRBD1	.	CATSTRQGAYEKLFF	TGTGCCACCAGCACCCGACAGGGGGCATATGAAAAACTGTTTTTT
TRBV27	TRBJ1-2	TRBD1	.	CASSLFTGGLDYYGYTF	TGTGCCAGCAGTTTATTTACAGGGGGCCTCGACTACTATGGCTACACCTTC
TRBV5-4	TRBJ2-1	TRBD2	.	CASSWGIRLAGGSNEQFF	TGTGCCAGCAGCTGGGGCATACGGTTAGCGGGAGGATCCAATGAGCAGTTCTTC
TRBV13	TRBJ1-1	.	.	CASSSGGGGMNTEAFF	TGTGCCAGCAGCTCCGGTGGGGGGGGAATGAACACTGAAGCTTTCTTT
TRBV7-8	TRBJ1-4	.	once	CASSSSGGREAVPTNEKLFF	TGTGCCAGCAGCTCCTCGGGAGGCAGGGAGGCCGTCCCAACTAATGAAAAACTGTTTTTT
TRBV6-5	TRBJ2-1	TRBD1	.	CASSYLGQSYNEQFF	TGTGCCAGCAGTTATCTGGGACAGTCCTACAATGAGCAGTTCTTC
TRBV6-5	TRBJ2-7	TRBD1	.	CASRAGGLDEQYF	TGTGCCAGCAGAGCAGGGGGTCTCGACGAGCAGTACTTC
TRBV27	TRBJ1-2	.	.	CASSLPGTPRHGYTF	TGTGCCAGCAGTCTACCTGGGACCCCCAGACATGGCTACACCTTC
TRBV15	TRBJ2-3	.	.	CATSSSPQETGNTDTQYF	TGTGCCACCAGCAGTTCTCCGCAGGAGACAGGAAACACAGATACGCAGTATTTT
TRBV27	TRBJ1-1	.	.	CASSLAGMNTEAFF	TGTGCCAGCAGTTTGGCAGGGATGAACACTGAAGCTTTCTTT
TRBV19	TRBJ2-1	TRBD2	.	CASSYSGSGNNEQFF	TGTGCCAGTAGTTATAGCGGGAGTGGAAACAATGAGCAGTTCTTC
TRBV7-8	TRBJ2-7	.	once	CASSWILNRYEQYF	TGTGCCAGCAGCTGGATACTCAACCGCTACGAGCAGTACTTC
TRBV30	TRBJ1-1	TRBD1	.	CAWSDPQGRSTEAFF	TGTGCCTGGAGTGACCCACAGGGGAGAAGTACTGAAGCTTTCTTT
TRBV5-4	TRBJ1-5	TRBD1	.	CASRTGAQEHF	TGTGCCAGCAGAACAGGGGCCCAGGAGCATTTT
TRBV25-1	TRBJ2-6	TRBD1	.	CASSDPEGGNRDRESGANVLTF	TGTGCCAGCAGTGATCCCGAGGGGGGGAACCGGGACAGGGAATCTGGGGCCAACGTCCTGACTTTC
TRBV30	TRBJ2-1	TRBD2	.	CAGLAGFNEQFF	TGTGCCGGACTAGCGGGCTTCAATGAGCAGTTCTTC
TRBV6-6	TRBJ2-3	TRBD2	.	CASTLTGRASDTQYF	TGTGCCAGCACCCTGACGGGGAGGGCCTCGGATACGCAGTATTTT
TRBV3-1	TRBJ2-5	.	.	CASSYYSAGETQYF	TGTGCCAGCAGCTACTACTCAGCCGGGGAGACCCAGTACTTC
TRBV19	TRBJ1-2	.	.	CASSRGLSTAINYGYTF	TGTGCCAGTAGTAGGGGTTTATCGACGGCTATTAACTATGGCTACACCTTC
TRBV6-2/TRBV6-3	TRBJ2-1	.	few	CASSYSVPSYNEQFF	TGTGCCAGCAGTTACTCTGTTCCCTCCTACAATGAGCAGTTCTTC
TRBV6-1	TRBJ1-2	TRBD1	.	CASSESWTGYGYTF	TGTGCCAGCAGTGAATCTTGGACAGGGTACGGCTACACCTTC
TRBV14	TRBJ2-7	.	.	CASSRPGHAEQYF	TGTGCCAGCAGCCGACCGGGACACGCGGAGCAGTACTTC
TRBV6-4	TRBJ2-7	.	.	CASSEWKGPTYEQYF	TGTGCCAGCAGTGAATGGAAAGGGCCCACCTACGAGCAGTACTTC
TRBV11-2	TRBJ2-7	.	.	CASSNRGGGLIYYEQYF	TGTGCCAGCAGCAATAGGGGAGGGGGCTTGATATACTACGAGCAGTACTTC
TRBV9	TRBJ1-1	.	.	CASSLDGEAFF	TGTGCCAGCAGCTTGGACGGTGAAGCTTTCTTT
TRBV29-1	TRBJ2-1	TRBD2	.	CSVATSGMDPLRYNEQFF	TGCAGCGTTGCGACTAGCGGGATGGATCCCTTAAGGTACAATGAGCAGTTCTTC
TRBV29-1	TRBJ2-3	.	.	CSVEANGPSQYF	TGCAGCGTTGAAGCTAACGGGCCCTCGCAGTATTTT
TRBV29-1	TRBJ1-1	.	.	CSVVFPAGTDTEAFF	TGCAGCGTTGTTTTCCCCGCAGGGACCGACACTGAAGCTTTCTTT
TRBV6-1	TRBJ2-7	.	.	CASRLSRDTLTYEQYF	TGTGCCAGCAGGTTGTCCCGGGACACTCTCACCTACGAGCAGTACTTC
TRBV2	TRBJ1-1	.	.	CASSERGQINTEAFF	TGTGCCAGCAGTGAACGGGGACAAATAAACACTGAAGCTTTCTTT
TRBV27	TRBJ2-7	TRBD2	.	CASSAFTSGSLYEQYF	TGTGCCAGCAGCGCCTTCACTAGCGGGAGTCTCTACGAGCAGTACTTC
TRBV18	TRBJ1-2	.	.	CASSPPQGPQGGYTF	TGTGCCAGCTCACCACCGCAGGGACCGCAGGGGGGCTACACCTTC
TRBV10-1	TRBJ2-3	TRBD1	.	CASRSGGSGDTQYF	TGCGCCAGCAGATCAGGGGGCTCGGGAGATACGCAGTATTTT
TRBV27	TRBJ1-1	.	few	CASRKNTEAFF	TGTGCCAGCAGAAAGAACACTGAAGCTTTCTTT
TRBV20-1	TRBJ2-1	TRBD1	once	CSADGTGGNNEQFF	TGCAGTGCTGACGGGACAGGGGGCAACAATGAGCAGTTCTTC
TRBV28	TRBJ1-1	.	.	CASSLSKRGTEAFF	TGTGCCAGCAGTCTTAGTAAGAGGGGCACTGAAGCTTTCTTT
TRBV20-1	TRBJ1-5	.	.	CSAATGTDYQPQHF	TGCAGTGCTGCAACCGGGACTGACTATCAGCCCCAGCATTTT
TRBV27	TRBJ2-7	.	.	CASSLVNRVGEQYF	TGTGCCAGCAGTTTAGTGAATCGGGTTGGCGAGCAGTACTTC
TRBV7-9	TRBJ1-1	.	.	CASSSRGGDTEAFF	TGTGCCAGCAGCTCCCGGGGGGGAGACACTGAAGCTTTCTTT
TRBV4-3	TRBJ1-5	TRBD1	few	CASSEDRAYQPQHF	TGCGCCAGCAGCGAGGACAGGGCATATCAGCCCCAGCATTTT
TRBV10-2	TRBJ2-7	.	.	CASSLTGFSYEQYF	TGCGCCAGCAGCCTAACGGGATTTTCCTACGAGCAGTACTTC
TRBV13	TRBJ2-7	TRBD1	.	CASTGQASYEQYF	TGTGCCAGCACCGGACAGGCCTCCTACGAGCAGTACTTC